This T cell receptor beta chain stems from a study of T-cell reconstitution after alpha-beta-depleted transplantation in children. Researchers prepared the TCRbeta library using unique molecular identifiers, the study reports. TCRdb re-derived calls from the PCR reads in MiXCR, one entry per CDR3 protein. The repertoire holds about 610,000 distinct CDR3 sequences, with 8% to 11% as singletons. This CDR3 comprises 15 residues. Germline loops: CDR1 SGHTA, CDR2 FQGNSA. Trimming took 7 bases from V and 7 from J; bases not matched to a gene: 15. This chain connects TRBV7-2 to TRBJ2-7; 8 bases align to TRBD2. The sample in question was PBMCs from the stem cell graft donor, obtained from the stem cell graft. The receptor was isolated from a human donor who donated a stem cell graft to a child with acute myeloid leukemia. The CDR3 bases are TGTGCCAGCACCCCCAGCGGCCAGCGGGAGCGTGAGCAGTACTTC. This sequence encodes CASTPSGQREREQYF.